The clone carrying this T cell receptor beta chain was found once. Its antigen is not known. This specimen belongs to a study of cytomegalovirus exposure and HLA in healthy donors. Overall study findings and caveats: The CMV antigen specificity of three CMV-associated chains was confirmed through in vitro analysis. Association with HLA alleles at 0.05 false discovery rate was found for 16,951 TCR beta sequences in a later analysis.

Each donor was healthy, and each was a bone marrow donor. With 4 bases clipped from V and 4 bases from J, the junction kept 5 bases outside the gene matches. This CDR3 comprises 15 residues. Germline V gives CDR1 LGHNT, CDR2 FRNRAP. Both 60 Vbeta primers and 13 Jbeta primers went into the PCR. Clones were read by immunoSEQ multiplex PCR, and TCRdb kept only the in-frame ones, dropping some. In the table there are 90,000 to 140,000 clones, about 80% of which are singletons. This sequence was found in a man aged 25-45 years in good health and CMV-seronegative. The specimen was PBMCs. The V and J genes are TRBV12-5 and TRBJ2-2; the match to TRBD2 covers 8 bases. The CDR3 DNA is TGTGCTAGTGGTTACGGGGGGGACCGCACCGGGGAGCTGTTTTTT. Translation gives CASGYGGDRTGELFF.